These 24 T cell receptor beta chains share one sample of origin, sequenced in a study of blood T cell repertoires in COVID-19. Using immunoSEQ multiplex PCR, the repertoire was profiled, and TCRdb retains in-frame clones only, with some absent. Of 100,000 or so clones listed, about 90% were seen once; the top ten hold around 16%. Sequences were obtained from peripheral blood. These receptors all stem from a middle-aged man with acute or convalescent COVID-19.

The chain employs TRBV5-5 and TRBJ1-4; 12 bases fit TRBD1. Germline V gene sequence: CDR1 SGHKS, CDR2 YYEKEE (reference sequence). Trimming took 4 bases from V and 8 from J; bases not matched to a gene: 9. The CDR3 runs to 16 residues. The CDR3 reads CASSPGTGGRGEKLFF. The DNA for the CDR3 is TGTGCCAGCAGCCCCGGGACAGGGGGCAGAGGAGAAAAACTGTTTTTT. The full variable domain, in which reference TRBV5-5 and TRBJ1-4 provide the parts outside the CDR3, is DAGVTQSPTHLIKTRGQQVTLRCSPISGHKSVSWYQQVLGQGPQFIFQYYEKEERGRGNFPDRFSARQFPNYSSELNVNALLLGDSALYLCASSPGTGGRGEKLFFGSGTQLSVL.

This chain connects TRBV11-3 to TRBJ2-3; 8 bases match TRBD2. Germline lookup yields CDR1 SGHNT and CDR2 YENEEA. This CDR3 spans 15 amino acids. V trimming: 1 base; J trimming: 8 bases; junction bases outside the gene matches: 8. The CDR3 loop is CASSLVLRLAGTQYF. In nucleotides, the CDR3 is TGTGCCAGCAGCTTAGTCCTTCGGCTAGCGGGTACGCAGTATTTT.

The rearrangement joins TRBV11-3 to TRBJ2-7; TRBD1 might be the D (6 bases). V lost 4 bases and J 5 bases, leaving 15 bases between the germline ends. The CDR3 has 14 amino acids. Germline CDR1 reads SGHNT; CDR2 reads YENEEA. The CDR3 here is CASSSRDRPNEQYF. In DNA form, the CDR3 reads TGTGCCAGCAGCTCACGAGACAGGCCGAACGAGCAGTACTTC.

The rearrangement uses TRBV5-5 and TRBJ2-3, with D possibly matching TRBD2 (5 bases). V lost 7 bases, J lost 2 bases, and 17 bases lay in between. The CDR3 is made up of 15 amino acids. From germline, CDR1 is SGHKS and CDR2 YYEKEE (reference sequence). The CDR3 bases are TGTGCCAGCTCCCCCCCACTCGGGGTCACAGATACGCAGTATTTT. It yields the protein CASSPPLGVTDTQYF.

The chain employs TRBV12-3 or TRBV12-4 and TRBJ1-1, with a possible D match to TRBD1 (5 bases). With 6 bases removed from V and 5 bases from J, the gap between germline ends came to 7 bases. The CDR3 is made up of 11 amino acids. The CDR3 region is CASRGQTEAFF. CDR3 DNA: TGTGCCAGCAGGGGGCAGACTGAAGCTTTCTTT.

The chain is built from TRBV11-3 and TRBJ1-1; 9 nucleotides line up with TRBD1. Trimming at V came to 5 bases and at J to 4 bases, leaving 5 bases not matched to a gene. Germline CDR1 reads SGHNT; CDR2 reads YENEEA. The CDR3 covers 14 residues. CDR3 DNA: TGTGCCAGCAGCATCCGGGACAGGGTCACTGAAGCTTTCTTT. The encoded protein is CASSIRDRVTEAFF.

V usage is TRBV5-4 and J usage is TRBJ1-2; D possibly corresponds to TRBD1 (6 bases). Trimming took 5 bases from V and 4 from J, leaving 15 bases between them. This CDR3 is 14 amino acids long. Germline V CDR1 and CDR2: SGHNT, YYREEE (reference sequence). This CDR3 is CASRPTGSGYGYTF. The CDR3 DNA is TGTGCCAGCAGGCCTACAGGGTCTGGCTATGGCTACACCTTC. The entire variable domain, with the rest obtained from reference TRBV5-4 and TRBJ1-2, is as follows: ETGVTQSPTHLIKTRGQQVTLRCSSQSGHNTVSWYQQALGQGPQFIFQYYREEENGRGNFPPRFSGLQFPNYSSELNVNALELDDSALYLCASRPTGSGYGYTFGSGTRLTVV.

The chain carries TRBV19 and TRBJ2-2; 8 bases map to TRBD1. Trimming took 4 bases from V and 4 from J; bases not matched to a gene: 2. Germline loops: CDR1 LNHDA, CDR2 SQIVND (reference sequence). CDR3 length equals 14 residues. The CDR3 region is CASSRTGFTGELFF. The CDR3 DNA sequence: TGTGCCAGTAGTAGGACAGGGTTCACCGGGGAGCTGTTTTTT. The whole variable domain, filled in from reference TRBV19 and TRBJ2-2, reads DGGITQSPKYLFRKEGQNVTLSCEQNLNHDAMYWYRQDPGQGLRLIYYSQIVNDFQKGDIAEGYSVSREKKESFPLTVTSAQKNPTAFYLCASSRTGFTGELFFGEGSRLTVL.

The chain uses TRBV6-5 and TRBJ1-2, with D hard to call. From germline, CDR1 is MNHEY and CDR2 SVGAGI. The CDR3 is 12 amino acids. The V end was cut by 10 bases, the J end by 8 bases, with 17 bases between. The DNA for the CDR3 is TGTGCCACCGGGTTATCAGCGGGAGGCTACACCTTC. It specifies CATGLSAGGYTF.

The chain couples TRBV3-1 (or the pseudogene TRBV3-2) to TRBJ2-1; D might be TRBD1 (5 bases). The CDR3 contains 13 residues. Germline V CDR1 and CDR2: LGHDT, YNNKEL (reference sequence). Deletions cut 0 bases from V and 8 bases from J, with 8 bases between. CDR3: CASSQDRAYEQFF. The CDR3 nucleotides read TGTGCCAGCAGCCAAGACAGGGCCTATGAGCAGTTCTTC.

The chain has TRBV19 and TRBJ1-5; D is undetermined. The length of the CDR3 is 15 residues. Germline CDR1 and CDR2: LNHDA and SQIVND (reference sequence). Between the trimmed V and J ends, which lost 1 base and 6 bases, there was a span of 13 bases. The CDR3 DNA is TGTGCCAGTAGTATAGCGGGAAATGGGATTCAGCCCCAGCATTTT. Its protein is CASSIAGNGIQPQHF. The whole variable domain, remainder taken from reference TRBV19 and TRBJ1-5, is DGGITQSPKYLFRKEGQNVTLSCEQNLNHDAMYWYRQDPGQGLRLIYYSQIVNDFQKGDIAEGYSVSREKKESFPLTVTSAQKNPTAFYLCASSIAGNGIQPQHFGDGTRLSIL.

V and J are TRBV9 and TRBJ2-3, with 9 positions matching TRBD2. The CDR3 spans 14 residues. Germline V CDR1 and CDR2: SGDLS, YYNGEE. V trimming: 4 bases; J trimming: 6 bases; junction bases outside the gene matches: 6. As DNA, the CDR3 is TGTGCCAGCAGCCCCAGCGGGGGGCGGGATACGCAGTATTTT. This gives the protein CASSPSGGRDTQYF.

This chain joins TRBV6-5 and TRBJ1-1; 7 nucleotides align to TRBD1. The CDR3 sequence is 15 residues long. Trimming at V came to 10 bases and at J to 2 bases, leaving 13 bases not matched to a gene. Germline V gene sequence: CDR1 MNHEY, CDR2 SVGAGI. The DNA of the CDR3 is TGTGCCACCCGGACGGCAGGGGGAGGAAACACTGAAGCTTTCTTT. Its protein is CATRTAGGGNTEAFF.

The V gene is TRBV9, the J gene TRBJ1-2; D is ambiguous. CDR3 length equals 13 residues. V was trimmed by 7 bases and J by 0 bases, leaving 10 bases between them. The V gene's germline CDR1 is SGDLS and CDR2 YYNGEE. Here the CDR3 DNA reads TGTGCCAGCCTTGGGCCTCCTAACTATGGCTACACCTTC. Residues: CASLGPPNYGYTF.

This clone has a single count. This chain uses TRBV6-5 with TRBJ2-5, with 8 bases identical to TRBD2. J gave up 7 bases and V 6 bases, and 7 bases lay outside the gene matches. The CDR3 loop spans 13 amino acids. The germline V gene encodes CDR1 MNHEY and CDR2 SVGAGI. CDR3 residues: CASSPGRDTTQYF. The CDR3 DNA follows: TGTGCCAGCAGCCCCGGGAGGGACACGACCCAGTACTTC.

This sequence joins TRBV20-1 and TRBJ1-1, with a weak D call TRBD1 (5 bases). Trimming took 3 bases from V and 8 from J, leaving 10 bases between them. This CDR3 is built from 11 residues. CDR1 is DFQATT, CDR2 SNEGSKA, per germline (reference sequence). The CDR3 protein is CSASARGEAFF. In DNA, the CDR3 is TGCAGTGCTAGTGCTCGGGGGGAAGCTTTCTTT.

This clone was seen more than once but under ten times. This sequence joins TRBV7-9 and TRBJ2-7; 10 bases fit TRBD1. V was clipped by 0 bases and J by 0 bases; unmatched bases: 5. The CDR3 loop spans 17 amino acids. Per the germline V gene, CDR1 is SEHNR and CDR2 is FQNEAQ (reference sequence). CDR3 sequence: CASSLAPGQGHSYEQYF. The CDR3 bases are TGTGCCAGCAGCTTAGCCCCGGGACAGGGGCACTCCTACGAGCAGTACTTC.

The chain joins TRBV7-2 to TRBJ1-2, with a weak D call TRBD1 (6 bases). Trimming pared 5 bases from V and 7 bases from J, leaving 14 bases between. The CDR3 runs 13 residues. Per germline, CDR1 SGHTA and CDR2 FQGNSA. DNA of the CDR3: TGTGCCAGCAGCCCCCGGGGGGCCTTTGGCTACACCTTC. Translating gives CASSPRGAFGYTF.

V is TRBV18 and J is TRBJ2-1, with D possibly matching TRBD2 (5 bases). The CDR3 is 14 amino acids. With 5 bases removed from V and 4 bases from J, the gap between germline ends came to 12 bases. The germline V gene encodes CDR1 KGHSH and CDR2 LQKENI. CDR3 DNA: TGTGCCAGCTCAGTTCGGGATTCTTACAATGAGCAGTTCTTC. This encodes CASSVRDSYNEQFF.

The chain couples TRBV19 to TRBJ1-2; tentatively, D is TRBD1 (5 bases). The CDR3 length is 14 residues. The V end was cut by 7 bases, the J end by 1 base, with 13 bases between. Germline loops: CDR1 LNHDA, CDR2 SQIVND (reference sequence). DNA for the CDR3: TGTGCCAGTAACCCGACAGCGCTTAACTATGGCTACACCTTC. This gives the protein CASNPTALNYGYTF. The whole variable domain, remainder taken from reference TRBV19 and TRBJ1-2, is DGGITQSPKYLFRKEGQNVTLSCEQNLNHDAMYWYRQDPGQGLRLIYYSQIVNDFQKGDIAEGYSVSREKKESFPLTVTSAQKNPTAFYLCASNPTALNYGYTFGSGTRLTVV.

The gene calls are TRBV11-3 and TRBJ1-2; 7 bases map to TRBD1. This CDR3 spans 14 amino acids. Germline V gives CDR1 SGHNT, CDR2 YENEEA. Trimming took 1 base from V and 3 from J; bases not matched to a gene: 2. The CDR3 loop is CASSLVQGDYGYTF. CDR3 in DNA: TGTGCCAGCAGCTTAGTCCAGGGGGACTATGGCTACACCTTC.

The chain joins TRBV10-3 to TRBJ1-1; 8 bases fit TRBD1. Per the germline V gene, CDR1 is ENHRY and CDR2 is SYGVKD. CDR3 length equals 14 residues. With V trimmed by 6 bases and J by 2 bases, 5 bases remained unmatched. The CDR3 DNA follows: TGTGCCATCAGCCTGACAGGGGACAACACTGAAGCTTTCTTT. Translated, it gives CAISLTGDNTEAFF.

V usage is TRBV6-5 and J usage is TRBJ1-2; tentatively, D is TRBD1 (6 bases). Per the germline V gene, CDR1 is MNHEY and CDR2 is SVGAGI. The CDR3 sequence is 15 residues long. Trimming left V 4 bases short and J 4 bases short, with 16 bases between. The CDR3, as DNA: TGTGCCAGCAGTTTAGAGACAGGCAATACCTATGGCTACACCTTC. It is translated as CASSLETGNTYGYTF.

This rearrangement joins TRBV7-9 to TRBJ2-3; D may be TRBD2 (5 bases). CDR3 length: 16 amino acids. Germline values: CDR1 SEHNR, CDR2 FQNEAQ (reference sequence). The V end lost 5 bases, the J end lost 4 bases, and 19 bases lay between the germline ends. CDR3 sequence reads: CASSRVALLGADTQYF. The CDR3 DNA follows: TGTGCCAGCAGCCGAGTAGCCCTACTAGGCGCAGATACGCAGTATTTT.